This TCR beta chain was documented in a study of tumor and adjacent non-tumor tissue in lung cancer. Study-wide results and caveats: Tumor tissue had significantly higher TCR diversity than normal lung. Top 100 clones took a larger repertoire share in normal lung.

This sample's RNA came from whole unsorted tissue. Three rounds of nested PCR, following a modified ARM-PCR protocol, produced the TCRbeta library. MiXCR, applied by TCRdb to the multiplex PCR reads, yields one record per CDR3 protein. Among 65,000 to 80,000 distinct CDR3 sequences listed, about 80% were seen once. The CDR3 length is 16 residues. Trimming cost V 5 bases and J 2 bases, with 21 bases left between them. Germline loops: CDR1 SQVTM, CDR2 ANQGSEA. Details on this clonotype: The antigen remains unidentified. A much larger clone lies a single base off, so this may be a read error.

This sequence joins TRBV29-1 and TRBJ2-5, with unresolved D. The sequencing sample was made of lung tumor tissue. The TCR sequence derives from a man aged 55 to 69 with non-small cell lung cancer. The DNA for the CDR3 is TGCAGCGTTCGTTCTACCCTGGTAGAGCGACAAGAGACCCAGTACTTC. Translated: CSVRSTLVERQETQYF.